Below, 13 T cell receptor beta chains from the same sample are listed, as sequenced in a study of response to subunit inactivated influenza vaccine. TCRdb independently ran MiXCR on the RT-PCR reads; one entry per CDR3 protein. The repertoire holds over 750,000 distinct CDR3 sequences, around 21% seen once, with more than 8.5% in the top ten. The specimen comprised PBMCs from blood, sampled more than 4 days after vaccination. The receptor set was obtained from a man between 45 and 60 years old who received an inactivated influenza vaccine.

This rearrangement joins TRBV5-1 to TRBJ1-2; D remains ambiguous. Trimming left V 3 bases short and J 7 bases short, with 7 bases between. The V gene's germline CDR1 is SGHRS and CDR2 YFSETQ. The CDR3 contains 11 residues. The CDR3: CASSSVGGYTF. DNA for the CDR3: TGCGCCAGCAGCTCCGTAGGTGGCTACACCTTC.

This clonotype was detected only a few times. This chain connects TRBV5-5 to TRBJ2-2; D remains ambiguous. The germline V and J ends were trimmed by 0 bases and 6 bases, with 15 bases remaining between them. The length of the CDR3 is 16 residues. Germline V gene lookup returns CDR1 SGHKS and CDR2 YYEKEE (reference sequence). As DNA, the CDR3 is TGTGCCAGCAGCTTGGCCGTGAACATAGGGTCCGGGGAGCTGTTTTTT. Amino acids: CASSLAVNIGSGELFF.

The CDR3 sequence: CASSVGPRLDTGELFF. The CDR3 nucleotides are TGTGCCAGCAGCGTAGGACCTAGACTGGACACCGGGGAGCTGTTTTTT. The genes are TRBV9 and TRBJ2-2; D is ambiguous. The CDR3 runs to 16 residues. In germline, CDR1 is SGDLS, CDR2 YYNGEE. V lost 0 bases and J lost 3, with 12 bases in between.

This chain joins TRBV20-1 and TRBJ1-2; possible D gene TRBD1, 5 bases. Trimming cost V 3 bases and J 3 bases, with 23 bases left between them. The CDR3 covers 17 residues. The V gene's germline CDR1 is DFQATT and CDR2 SNEGSKA (reference sequence). The CDR3 region has the DNA TGCAGTGCTAGGGAGGGGACCGAGAGATTGCGGGACTATGGCTACACCTTC. This translates into CSAREGTERLRDYGYTF.

The rearrangement links TRBV4-3 to TRBJ2-4; D unclear. CDR3 length equals 14 residues. The germline V and J ends were trimmed by 0 bases and 8 bases, with 11 bases remaining between them. In germline, CDR1 is LGHNA, CDR2 YSLEER. CDR3 sequence reads: CASSQDRARDIQYF. CDR3 bases: TGCGCCAGCAGCCAAGATCGGGCGAGAGACATTCAGTACTTC.

The V gene is TRBV2, the J gene TRBJ2-3; TRBD1 agrees at 9 bases. Germline CDR1 and CDR2: SNHLY and FYNNEI. The V segment lost 6 bases and the J segment 7 bases; nucleotides outside the gene matches: 5. The CDR3 spans 13 residues. As DNA, the CDR3 is TGTGCCAGCAGGCCACAGGGGGCAAATACGCAGTATTTT. This gives the protein CASRPQGANTQYF.

This clonotype occurred a few times. In DNA form, the CDR3 reads TGTGCCAGCAGCTTAGATTGGGGCGTGTTCTACGAGCAGTACTTC. Translating gives CASSLDWGVFYEQYF. The chain joins TRBV7-2 to TRBJ2-7, with D perhaps TRBD1 (5 bases). The germline CDR1 and CDR2 sequences are SGHTA and FQGNSA. Trimming left V 1 base short and J 3 bases short, with 13 bases between. This CDR3 comprises 15 residues.

The table lists this clonotype with a few counts. The chain combines TRBV20-1 with TRBJ2-5; no clear D. There are 13 residues in the CDR3. V was clipped by 2 bases and J by 1 base, with 8 bases between them. The germline gives CDR1 DFQATT, CDR2 SNEGSKA (reference sequence). CDR3 DNA: TGCAGTGCTAGACCGTCGCTCCAAGAGACCCAGTACTTC. The encoded protein is CSARPSLQETQYF.

The rearrangement uses TRBV2 and TRBJ2-2; 8 bases map to TRBD2. This CDR3 has 19 residues. J lost 5 bases, V lost 10 bases, and 24 bases had no gene match. Germline loops: CDR1 SNHLY, CDR2 FYNNEI. For the CDR3, the DNA is TGTGCCATCAGCCGCACCAGGAAGAGCGGGAGTAGCTCAACCGGGGAGCTGTTTTTT. Its protein is CAISRTRKSGSSSTGELFF.

This clonotype has a handful of counts. The rearrangement links TRBV5-1 to TRBJ2-1, with 7 bases matching TRBD1. After removal of 0 bases from V and 1 base from J, the junction contained 7 bases not matched to a gene. The germline V gene has CDR1 SGHRS and CDR2 YFSETQ. The CDR3 runs to 17 residues. The CDR3 here is CASSLDAGTASYNEQFF. The CDR3 nucleotides are TGCGCCAGCAGCTTGGATGCCGGGACAGCGTCCTACAATGAGCAGTTCTTC. The full variable domain, in which reference TRBV5-1 and TRBJ2-1 provide the parts outside the CDR3, is KAGVTQTPRYLIKTRGQQVTLSCSPISGHRSVSWYQQTPGQGLQFLFEYFSETQRNKGNFPGRFSGRQFSNSRSEMNVSTLELGDSALYLCASSLDAGTASYNEQFFGPGTRLTVL.

This clonotype was picked up many times. This chain uses TRBV2 with TRBJ2-1; 8 bases map to TRBD2. The CDR3 loop spans 13 amino acids. V was clipped by 6 bases and J by 9 bases; unmatched bases: 7. The germline CDR1 and CDR2 sequences are SNHLY and FYNNEI. The CDR3 region has the DNA TGTGCCAGCAGGAGAGCGGGAGATAGTGAGCAGTTCTTC. Its translation is CASRRAGDSEQFF.

The rearrangement joins TRBV20-1 to TRBJ1-5; D is possibly TRBD1 (6 bases). The V gene lost 6 bases and the J gene lost 6 bases, with 18 bases spanning the gap. The germline gives CDR1 DFQATT, CDR2 SNEGSKA (reference sequence). The CDR3 contains 14 residues. Written as DNA, the CDR3 is TGCAGTGCCCAAGCCCTAGGGGGGACTCAGCCCCAGCATTTT. It encodes CSAQALGGTQPQHF.

Only a few counts were recorded for this clonotype. The chain recombines TRBV6-1 with TRBJ1-1; tentative D call: TRBD1 (6 bases). CDR1 is MNHNS, CDR2 SASEGT, per germline. The V end lost 5 bases, the J end lost 6 bases, and 16 bases lay between the germline ends. The CDR3 is 14 amino acids. CDR3 nucleotides: TGTGCCAGCAGTCCCGGGGGCGCAAACCCTGAAGCTTTCTTT. Amino acid sequence: CASSPGGANPEAFF.